A selection of T cell receptor beta chains follows, all from one sample in a study of PD-1 blockade in classical Hodgkin lymphoma. Assay: immunoSEQ multiplex PCR; the TCRdb copy retains only in-frame clones and omits some. This sample carries 55,000 to 75,000 clones, 70% to 80% of them seen once, and the ten largest clones take approximately 8.4%. The material was peripheral blood mononuclear cells (PBMCs), obtained before the second cycle of nivolumab. These receptors originate from a human donor with classical Hodgkin lymphoma. The CDR3 runs from the conserved cysteine through the conserved F or W. A D gene is named only where the DNA matches it firmly. Size is stated for part of the rows, as once, few or many counts, or as a class when the clone is expanded.

V	D	J	size	CDR3	DNA
TRBV28	TRBD1	TRBJ1-1	few	CASSSSTGTGAEAFF	TGTGCCAGCAGTTCATCGACCGGGACAGGTGCTGAAGCTTTCTTT
TRBV30	NA	TRBJ1-1	NA	CAWSVTVNTEAFF	TGTGCCTGGAGTGTAACGGTTAACACTGAAGCTTTCTTT
TRBV5-1	TRBD1	TRBJ1-3	NA	CASSLAGGTGNTIYF	TGCGCCAGCAGCTTGGCAGGGGGAACTGGAAACACCATATATTTT
TRBV30	NA	TRBJ2-1	NA	CAWSVIDSTDGCLFF	TGTGCCTGGAGTGTGATTGACTCGACTGACGGGTGCCTGTTCTTC
TRBV15	TRBD1	TRBJ1-2	NA	CATSARTGDYGYTF	TGTGCCACCAGCGCCCGGACAGGGGACTATGGCTACACCTTC
TRBV4-1	NA	TRBJ2-3	medium-sized	CASSQDLAAGYRTDTQYF	TGCGCCAGCAGCCAAGATCTGGCGGCGGGTTACCGCACAGATACGCAGTATTTT
TRBV27	NA	TRBJ1-2	NA	CASSLLANYGYTF	TGTGCCAGCAGTTTACTGGCGAACTATGGCTACACCTTC
TRBV9	NA	TRBJ1-5	NA	CASSAHDGDQPQHF	TGTGCCAGCAGCGCACATGACGGAGATCAGCCCCAGCATTTT
TRBV6-5	NA	TRBJ2-1	NA	CASSYDGHNEQFF	TGTGCCAGCAGTTACGACGGCCACAATGAGCAGTTCTTC
TRBV7-2	NA	TRBJ1-2	NA	CASSLGFKEDGYTF	TGTGCCAGCAGCTTAGGCTTCAAGGAGGATGGCTACACCTTC
TRBV7-9	NA	TRBJ2-1	few	CASSFGGATYNEQFF	TGTGCCAGCAGCTTCGGAGGGGCAACCTACAATGAGCAGTTCTTC